This is a list of T cell receptor beta chains from one sample in a study of blood T cell repertoires in COVID-19. Data came from immunoSEQ multiplex PCR; TCRdb stores just in-frame clones and leaves some out. The sample contains 100,000 to 150,000 clones, 55% to 70% of which appear only once. Sequenced input: peripheral blood. These receptor sequences come from a woman in her 70s with acute or convalescent COVID-19. CDR3s include the opening cysteine and the closing phenylalanine or tryptophan. The D gene is left open where the match is weak. Clone size, where shown, is once, few, many, or a class for clones that have expanded.

cdr3_aa: CASSLALTGEAFF; cdr3_nt: TGTGCCAGCAGTTTAGCGCTGACAGGGGAAGCTTTCTTT; j_call: TRBJ1-1; clone_size: few; d_call: TRBD1; v_call: TRBV12-3/TRBV12-4
cdr3_aa: CASSPSGQGYDYTF; cdr3_nt: TGTGCCAGCTCACCAAGCGGACAGGGATATGACTACACCTTC; j_call: TRBJ1-2; clone_size: NA; d_call: TRBD1; v_call: TRBV18
cdr3_aa: CASSNTGANVLTF; cdr3_nt: TGTGCCAGCAGCAATACTGGGGCCAACGTCCTGACTTTC; j_call: TRBJ2-6; clone_size: NA; d_call: NA; v_call: TRBV11-2
cdr3_aa: CASSPSTGMKTQYF; cdr3_nt: TGTGCCAGCAGTCCCTCAACAGGGATGAAGACCCAGTACTTC; j_call: TRBJ2-5; clone_size: NA; d_call: NA; v_call: TRBV28
cdr3_aa: CAISGTSGNEQFF; cdr3_nt: TGTGCCATCAGCGGGACTAGCGGCAATGAGCAGTTCTTC; j_call: TRBJ2-1; clone_size: NA; d_call: TRBD2; v_call: TRBV10-3
cdr3_aa: CASNRLFGSPLHF; cdr3_nt: TGTGCCTCGAATAGACTGTTTGGTTCACCCCTCCACTTT; j_call: TRBJ1-6; clone_size: once; d_call: NA; v_call: TRBV30
cdr3_aa: CAWSTGTANEKLFF; cdr3_nt: TGTGCCTGGAGTACCGGGACAGCTAATGAAAAACTGTTTTTT; j_call: TRBJ1-4; clone_size: NA; d_call: TRBD1; v_call: TRBV30
cdr3_aa: CAAGANTYNSPLHF; cdr3_nt: TGTGCGGCGGGGGCCAACACCTATAATTCACCCCTCCACTTT; j_call: TRBJ1-6; clone_size: NA; d_call: NA; v_call: TRBV19
cdr3_aa: CASSGGRSSNQPQHF; cdr3_nt: TGTGCCAGCAGTGGGGGGCGATCGAGCAATCAGCCCCAGCATTTT; j_call: TRBJ1-5; clone_size: NA; d_call: NA; v_call: TRBV2
cdr3_aa: CASNFRDRRASPLHF; cdr3_nt: TGTGCCAGTAACTTCCGGGACAGAAGGGCTTCACCCCTCCACTTT; j_call: TRBJ1-6; clone_size: NA; d_call: TRBD1; v_call: TRBV19
cdr3_aa: CASSQGTSSGTQYF; cdr3_nt: TGCGCCAGCAGCCAGGGGACATCAAGCGGGACCCAGTACTTC; j_call: TRBJ2-5; clone_size: NA; d_call: NA; v_call: TRBV5-1
cdr3_aa: CASSVGSSGFREQYF; cdr3_nt: TGTGCCAGCAGCGTAGGTTCTAGCGGGTTTCGCGAGCAGTACTTC; j_call: TRBJ2-7; clone_size: NA; d_call: TRBD2; v_call: TRBV9
cdr3_aa: CASSQGGGYGYTF; cdr3_nt: TGTGCCAGCAGCCAGGGGGGAGGCTATGGCTACACCTTC; j_call: TRBJ1-2; clone_size: few; d_call: TRBD1; v_call: TRBV5-4
cdr3_aa: CASSLLTGGVYETQYF; cdr3_nt: TGTGCCAGCAGCTTGCTTACAGGGGGCGTCTATGAGACCCAGTACTTC; j_call: TRBJ2-5; clone_size: once; d_call: TRBD1; v_call: TRBV5-4
cdr3_aa: CASSEARANRELFF; cdr3_nt: TGTGCCAGCAGTGAAGCCAGGGCTAACCGGGAGCTGTTTTTT; j_call: TRBJ2-2; clone_size: NA; d_call: NA; v_call: TRBV6-1
cdr3_aa: CASSLGGAASHEQFF; cdr3_nt: TGTGCCAGCAGCCTCGGGGGGGCCGCGTCCCATGAGCAGTTCTTC; j_call: TRBJ2-1; clone_size: NA; d_call: TRBD2; v_call: TRBV5-4
cdr3_aa: CASSQTGTAYEQYF; cdr3_nt: TGTGCCAGCAGCCAAACCGGGACAGCATACGAGCAGTACTTC; j_call: TRBJ2-7; clone_size: NA; d_call: TRBD1; v_call: TRBV7-8
cdr3_aa: CASSLAQQGGKTQYF; cdr3_nt: TGTGCCAGCAGCTTAGCGCAACAGGGGGGAAAGACCCAGTACTTC; j_call: TRBJ2-5; clone_size: once; d_call: TRBD1; v_call: TRBV7-9
cdr3_aa: CASSLAPGGPGTDTQYF; cdr3_nt: TGTGCCAGCAGCTTAGCCCCGGGGGGGCCAGGCACAGATACGCAGTATTTT; j_call: TRBJ2-3; clone_size: NA; d_call: TRBD2; v_call: TRBV7-9
cdr3_aa: CSGGPGPPTDTQYF; cdr3_nt: TGCAGCGGGGGACCAGGGCCCCCCACAGATACGCAGTATTTT; j_call: TRBJ2-3; clone_size: NA; d_call: NA; v_call: TRBV29-1
cdr3_aa: CASREPWTGYDYGYTF; cdr3_nt: TGTGCCAGCAGGGAACCTTGGACAGGGTACGACTATGGCTACACCTTC; j_call: TRBJ1-2; clone_size: NA; d_call: TRBD1; v_call: TRBV5-6
cdr3_aa: CASSFSFGTGEYEQFF; cdr3_nt: TGTGCCAGCAGCTTTTCATTCGGGACAGGGGAATATGAGCAGTTCTTC; j_call: TRBJ2-1; clone_size: NA; d_call: TRBD1; v_call: TRBV5-5
cdr3_aa: CASSREGNSNQPQHF; cdr3_nt: TGCGCCAGCAGCCGGGAGGGGAATAGCAATCAGCCCCAGCATTTT; j_call: TRBJ1-5; clone_size: few; d_call: NA; v_call: TRBV4-1
cdr3_aa: CASSSDRAVYGYTF; cdr3_nt: TGTGCCAGCAGCTCGGACAGGGCGGTCTATGGCTACACCTTC; j_call: TRBJ1-2; clone_size: NA; d_call: TRBD1; v_call: TRBV5-4
cdr3_aa: CASSLAGGGSGYEQYF; cdr3_nt: TGCGCCAGCAGCTTGGCAGGGGGCGGTAGCGGCTACGAGCAGTACTTC; j_call: TRBJ2-7; clone_size: NA; d_call: TRBD1; v_call: TRBV5-1
cdr3_aa: CASSVSQGASNQPQHF; cdr3_nt: TGTGCCAGCAGTGTCTCACAGGGGGCGAGCAATCAGCCCCAGCATTTT; j_call: TRBJ1-5; clone_size: once; d_call: TRBD1; v_call: TRBV6-1
cdr3_aa: CASGSNWNTEAFF; cdr3_nt: TGTGCCAGCGGGAGCAACTGGAACACTGAAGCTTTCTTT; j_call: TRBJ1-1; clone_size: NA; d_call: NA; v_call: TRBV12-3/TRBV12-4
cdr3_aa: CASTPGNEKLFF; cdr3_nt: TGTGCCAGCACCCCCGGGAATGAAAAACTGTTTTTT; j_call: TRBJ1-4; clone_size: NA; d_call: NA; v_call: TRBV12-3/TRBV12-4
cdr3_aa: CASSYSPYGYTF; cdr3_nt: TGTGCCAGCAGTTACTCTCCTTATGGCTACACCTTC; j_call: TRBJ1-2; clone_size: NA; d_call: NA; v_call: TRBV6-2/TRBV6-3
cdr3_aa: CASSIDLRTSGGLNTGELFF; cdr3_nt: TGTGCCAGTAGTATAGACCTCAGGACTAGCGGGGGCCTCAACACCGGGGAGCTGTTTTTT; j_call: TRBJ2-2; clone_size: few; d_call: TRBD2; v_call: TRBV19
cdr3_aa: CASSQSRGTGNEKLFF; cdr3_nt: TGTGCCAGCAGCCAATCAAGGGGGACAGGGAATGAAAAACTGTTTTTT; j_call: TRBJ1-4; clone_size: NA; d_call: TRBD1; v_call: TRBV3-1/TRBV3-2
cdr3_aa: CASSRLAYEQYF; cdr3_nt: TGTGCCAGCAGCAGGCTAGCGTACGAGCAGTACTTC; j_call: TRBJ2-7; clone_size: NA; d_call: NA; v_call: TRBV6-6
cdr3_aa: CASSNGTGIYEQYF; cdr3_nt: TGTGCCAGCAGCAATGGGACAGGGATCTACGAGCAGTACTTC; j_call: TRBJ2-7; clone_size: NA; d_call: NA; v_call: TRBV21-1
cdr3_aa: CASSQDLASGSGADTQYF; cdr3_nt: TGTGCCAGCAGCCAAGATCTTGCAAGCGGGAGCGGGGCAGATACGCAGTATTTT; j_call: TRBJ2-3; clone_size: few; d_call: TRBD2; v_call: TRBV3-1/TRBV3-2
cdr3_aa: CASSMEQGLSGSYNSPLHF; cdr3_nt: TGTGCCAGTAGTATGGAACAGGGGCTATCGGGCTCCTATAATTCACCCCTCCACTTT; j_call: TRBJ1-6; clone_size: NA; d_call: TRBD1; v_call: TRBV19
cdr3_aa: CASTPKEGTPLHF; cdr3_nt: TGTGCCAGCACCCCAAAGGAGGGGACACCCCTCCACTTT; j_call: TRBJ1-6; clone_size: NA; d_call: NA; v_call: TRBV6-5
cdr3_aa: CASSLSGIAYEQYF; cdr3_nt: TGTGCCAGCAGCCTTAGCGGGATCGCGTACGAGCAGTACTTC; j_call: TRBJ2-7; clone_size: NA; d_call: TRBD2; v_call: TRBV3-1/TRBV3-2
cdr3_aa: CASRGQGGYTEAFF; cdr3_nt: TGTGCCAGCAGGGGACAGGGGGGGTACACTGAAGCTTTCTTT; j_call: TRBJ1-1; clone_size: NA; d_call: TRBD1; v_call: TRBV6-5
cdr3_aa: CASSPQGWGIQYF; cdr3_nt: TGCGCCAGCAGCCCACAGGGCTGGGGCATTCAGTACTTC; j_call: TRBJ2-4; clone_size: NA; d_call: NA; v_call: TRBV10-2
cdr3_aa: CASSQKGLAGGGMQTQYF; cdr3_nt: TGTGCCAGCAGCCAAAAGGGCTTGGCAGGGGGCGGTATGCAGACCCAGTACTTC; j_call: TRBJ2-5; clone_size: NA; d_call: TRBD1; v_call: TRBV3-1/TRBV3-2
cdr3_aa: CASSLRGGDTQYF; cdr3_nt: TGCGCCAGCAGCTTGAGGGGAGGAGATACGCAGTATTTT; j_call: TRBJ2-3; clone_size: NA; d_call: NA; v_call: TRBV5-1
cdr3_aa: CASSLATGVGNEQFF; cdr3_nt: TGCGCCAGCAGCTTGGCGACAGGGGTGGGTAATGAGCAGTTCTTC; j_call: TRBJ2-1; clone_size: NA; d_call: TRBD1; v_call: TRBV5-1
cdr3_aa: CASSTGQELNEKLFF; cdr3_nt: TGTGCCAGCAGCACCGGACAGGAGCTAAATGAAAAACTGTTTTTT; j_call: TRBJ1-4; clone_size: few; d_call: TRBD1; v_call: TRBV7-9
cdr3_aa: CASSLGAGGAFREQYF; cdr3_nt: TGCGCCAGCAGCTTGGGAGCGGGGGGCGCGTTTCGCGAGCAGTACTTC; j_call: TRBJ2-7; clone_size: few; d_call: TRBD2; v_call: TRBV5-1
cdr3_aa: CASSFAGPGETQYF; cdr3_nt: TGTGCCAGCAGCTTTGCAGGCCCGGGGGAGACCCAGTACTTC; j_call: TRBJ2-5; clone_size: NA; d_call: NA; v_call: TRBV7-9